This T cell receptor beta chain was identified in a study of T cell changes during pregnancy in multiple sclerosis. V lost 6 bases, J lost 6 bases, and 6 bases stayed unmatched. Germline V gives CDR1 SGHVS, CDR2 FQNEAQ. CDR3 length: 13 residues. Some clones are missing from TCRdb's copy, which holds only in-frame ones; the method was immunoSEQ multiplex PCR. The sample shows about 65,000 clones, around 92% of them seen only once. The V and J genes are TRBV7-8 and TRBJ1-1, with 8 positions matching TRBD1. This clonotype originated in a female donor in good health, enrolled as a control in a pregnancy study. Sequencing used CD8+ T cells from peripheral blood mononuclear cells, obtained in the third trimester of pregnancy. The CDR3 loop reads CASRTGGRAEAFF. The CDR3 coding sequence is TGTGCCAGCAGAACAGGGGGTCGGGCTGAAGCTTTCTTT. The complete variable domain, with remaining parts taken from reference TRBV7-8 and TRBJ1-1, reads GAGVSQSPRYKVAKRGQDVALRCDPISGHVSLFWYQQALGQGPEFLTYFQNEAQLDKSGLPSDRFFAERPEGSVSTLKIQRTQQEDSAVYLCASRTGGRAEAFFGQGTRLTVV.